One T cell receptor (beta chain) is described in this entry. Its antigen is currently unknown. Germline V gene data show CDR1 as MNHEY and CDR2 as SMNVEV (reference sequence). This CDR3 has 14 residues. Trimming took off 3 bases at V and 4 bases at J, with 13 bases between the two ends. This sample was taken from a study of cytomegalovirus exposure and HLA in healthy donors. Study-wide background: There were several hundred genotyped donors. Of these, roughly 80% fell in the genetic ancestry cluster associated with self-reported Caucasian donors. General study points: About 87% or about 30% of the time was how often most TCR beta V segments were productive, according to an earlier analysis. Three chains linked to CMV were shown in vitro to be specific for CMV antigens.

This PCR relied on a set of 60 Vbeta primers and 13 Jbeta primers. The table came from immunoSEQ multiplex PCR; TCRdb's copy has only in-frame clones and leaves some out. The data contain about 140,000 clones, 77% of them singletons. The origin of this receptor is a man aged 30 to 45 in good health and CMV-seronegative. Source material: PBMCs. The chain employs TRBV27 and TRBJ2-7, with unresolved D. The CDR3 DNA reads TGTGCCAGCAGTTTGGCGGCAGATCCTTACGAGCAGTACTTC. Translating it yields CASSLAADPYEQYF.